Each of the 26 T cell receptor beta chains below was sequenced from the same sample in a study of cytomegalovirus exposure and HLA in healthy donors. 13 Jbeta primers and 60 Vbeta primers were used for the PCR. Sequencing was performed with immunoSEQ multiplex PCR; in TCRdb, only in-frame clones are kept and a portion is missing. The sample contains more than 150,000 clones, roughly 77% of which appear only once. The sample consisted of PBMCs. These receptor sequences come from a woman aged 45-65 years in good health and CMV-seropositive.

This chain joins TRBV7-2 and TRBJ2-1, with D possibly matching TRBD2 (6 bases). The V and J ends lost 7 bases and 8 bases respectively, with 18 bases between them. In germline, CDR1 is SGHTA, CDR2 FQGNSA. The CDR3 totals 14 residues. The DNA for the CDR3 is TGTGCCAGCAAAAGTTCTTTGCGGGACTATGAGCAGTTCTTC. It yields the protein CASKSSLRDYEQFF. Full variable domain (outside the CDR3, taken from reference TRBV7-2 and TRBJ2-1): GAGVSQSPSNKVTEKGKDVELRCDPISGHTALYWYRQSLGQGLEFLIYFQGNSAPDKSGLPSDRFSAERTGGSVSTLTIQRTQQEDSAVYLCASKSSLRDYEQFFGPGTRLTVL.

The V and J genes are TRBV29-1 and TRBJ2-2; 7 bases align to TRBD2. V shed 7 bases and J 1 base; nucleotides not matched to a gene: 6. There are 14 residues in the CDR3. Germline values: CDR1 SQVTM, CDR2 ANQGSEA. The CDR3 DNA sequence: TGCAGCGCGCGAGCGGGACGGAACACCGGGGAGCTGTTTTTT. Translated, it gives CSARAGRNTGELFF.

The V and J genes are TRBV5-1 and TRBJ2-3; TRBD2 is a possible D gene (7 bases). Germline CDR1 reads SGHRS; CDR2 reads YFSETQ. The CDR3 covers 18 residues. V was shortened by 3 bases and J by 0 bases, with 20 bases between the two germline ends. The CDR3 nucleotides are TGCGCCAGCAGCTCAAAGTTCAGTGGGGGGGCCAGCACAGATACGCAGTATTTT. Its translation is CASSSKFSGGASTDTQYF.

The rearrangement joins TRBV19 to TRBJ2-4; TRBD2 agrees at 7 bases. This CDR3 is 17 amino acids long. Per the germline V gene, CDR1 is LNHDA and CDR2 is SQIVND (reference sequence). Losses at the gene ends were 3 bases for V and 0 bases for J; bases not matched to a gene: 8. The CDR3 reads CASSMGGKGVAKNIQYF. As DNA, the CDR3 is TGTGCCAGTAGTATGGGGGGGAAAGGGGTAGCCAAAAACATTCAGTACTTC.

In DNA form, the CDR3 reads TGTGCCTGGACAAGGTTCCGGGGGGACGATGGCTACACCTTC. Its translation is CAWTRFRGDDGYTF. The gene calls are TRBV30 and TRBJ1-2, with D perhaps matching TRBD1 (5 bases). V shed 4 bases and J shed 6 bases, with 18 bases lying between them. This CDR3 spans 14 amino acids. The germline V gene has CDR1 GTSNPN and CDR2 SVGIG (reference sequence).

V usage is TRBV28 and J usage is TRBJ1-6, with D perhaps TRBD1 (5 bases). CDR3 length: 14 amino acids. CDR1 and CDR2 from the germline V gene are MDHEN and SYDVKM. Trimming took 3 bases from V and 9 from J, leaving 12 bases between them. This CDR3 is CASSLPGPSSPLHF. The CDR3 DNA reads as TGTGCCAGCAGTTTGCCAGGGCCAAGTTCACCCCTCCACTTT.

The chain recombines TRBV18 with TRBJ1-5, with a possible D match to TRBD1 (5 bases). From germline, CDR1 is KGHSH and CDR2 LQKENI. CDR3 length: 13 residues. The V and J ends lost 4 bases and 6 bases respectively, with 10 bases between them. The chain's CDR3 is CASSQGTAQPQHF. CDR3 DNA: TGTGCCAGCTCACAAGGGACTGCTCAGCCCCAGCATTTT.

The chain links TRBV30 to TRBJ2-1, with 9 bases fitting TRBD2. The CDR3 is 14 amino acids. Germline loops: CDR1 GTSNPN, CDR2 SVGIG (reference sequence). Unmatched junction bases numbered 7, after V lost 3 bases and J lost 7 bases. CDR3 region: CAWSPGREGNEQFF. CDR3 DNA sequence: TGTGCCTGGAGCCCCGGGCGGGAGGGGAATGAGCAGTTCTTC.

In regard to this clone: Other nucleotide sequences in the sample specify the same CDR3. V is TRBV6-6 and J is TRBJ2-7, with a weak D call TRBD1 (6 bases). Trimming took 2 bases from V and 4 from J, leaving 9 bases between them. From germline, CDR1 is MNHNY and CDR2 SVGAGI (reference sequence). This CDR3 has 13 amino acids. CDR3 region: CASSYGTSYEQYF. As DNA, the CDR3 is TGTGCCAGCAGTTACGGGACATCTTACGAGCAGTACTTC.

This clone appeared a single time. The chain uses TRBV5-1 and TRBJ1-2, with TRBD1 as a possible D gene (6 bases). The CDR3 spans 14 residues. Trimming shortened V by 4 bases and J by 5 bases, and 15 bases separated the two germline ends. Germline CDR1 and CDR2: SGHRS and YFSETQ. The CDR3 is CASSPQGPRYGYTF. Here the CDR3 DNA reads TGCGCCAGCAGCCCTCAGGGGCCTCGATATGGCTACACCTTC.

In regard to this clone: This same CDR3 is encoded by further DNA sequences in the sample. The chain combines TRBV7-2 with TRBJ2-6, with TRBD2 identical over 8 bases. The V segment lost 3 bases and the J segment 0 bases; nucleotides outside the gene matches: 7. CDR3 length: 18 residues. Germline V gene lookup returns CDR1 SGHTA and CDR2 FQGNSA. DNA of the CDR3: TGTGCCAGCAGCTTCACTAGCGGATTAAGCTCTGGGGCCAACGTCCTGACTTTC. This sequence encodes CASSFTSGLSSGANVLTF.

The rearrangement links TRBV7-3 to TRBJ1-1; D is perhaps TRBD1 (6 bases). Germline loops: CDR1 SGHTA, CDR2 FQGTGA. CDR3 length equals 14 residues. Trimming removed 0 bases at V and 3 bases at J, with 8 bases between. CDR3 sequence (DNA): TGTGCCAGCAGCTTAACAGGGGGAGACACTGAAGCTTTCTTT. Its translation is CASSLTGGDTEAFF. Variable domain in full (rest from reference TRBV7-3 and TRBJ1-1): GAGVSQTPSNKVTEKGKYVELRCDPISGHTALYWYRQSLGQGPEFLIYFQGTGAADDSGLPNDRFFAVRPEGSVSTLKIQRTERGDSAVYLCASSLTGGDTEAFFGQGTRLTVV.

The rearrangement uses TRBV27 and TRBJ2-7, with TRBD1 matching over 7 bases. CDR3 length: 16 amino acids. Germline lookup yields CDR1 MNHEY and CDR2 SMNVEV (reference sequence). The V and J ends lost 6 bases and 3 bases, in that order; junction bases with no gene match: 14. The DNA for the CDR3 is TGTGCCAGCAGGCCATACAGGACAGGCTTGAACTACGAGCAGTACTTC. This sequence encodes CASRPYRTGLNYEQYF.

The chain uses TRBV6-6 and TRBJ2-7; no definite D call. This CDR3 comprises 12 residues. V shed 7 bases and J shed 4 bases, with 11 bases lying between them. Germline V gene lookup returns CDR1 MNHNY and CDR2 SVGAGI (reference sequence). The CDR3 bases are TGTGCCAGCAAGCTAGGTCAATACGAGCAGTACTTC. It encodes CASKLGQYEQYF.

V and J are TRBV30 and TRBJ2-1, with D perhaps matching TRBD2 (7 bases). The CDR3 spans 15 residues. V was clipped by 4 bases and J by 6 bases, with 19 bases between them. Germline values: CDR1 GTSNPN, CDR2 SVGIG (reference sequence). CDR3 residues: CAWNSILGGANEQFF. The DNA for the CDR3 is TGTGCCTGGAACAGTATATTAGGGGGGGCCAATGAGCAGTTCTTC.

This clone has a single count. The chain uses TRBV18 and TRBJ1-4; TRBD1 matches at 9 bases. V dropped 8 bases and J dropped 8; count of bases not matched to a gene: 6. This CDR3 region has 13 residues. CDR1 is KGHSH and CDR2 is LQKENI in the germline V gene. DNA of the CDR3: TGTGCCAGCCTAGACAGGGGGGAAGAAAAACTGTTTTTT. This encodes CASLDRGEEKLFF.

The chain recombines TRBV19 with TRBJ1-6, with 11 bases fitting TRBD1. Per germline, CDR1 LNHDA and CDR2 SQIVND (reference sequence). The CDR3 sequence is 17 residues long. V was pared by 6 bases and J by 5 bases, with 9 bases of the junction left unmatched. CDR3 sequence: CASRNSGTGGNNSPLHF. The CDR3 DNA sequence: TGTGCCAGTAGGAACTCCGGGACAGGGGGAAATAATTCACCCCTCCACTTT.

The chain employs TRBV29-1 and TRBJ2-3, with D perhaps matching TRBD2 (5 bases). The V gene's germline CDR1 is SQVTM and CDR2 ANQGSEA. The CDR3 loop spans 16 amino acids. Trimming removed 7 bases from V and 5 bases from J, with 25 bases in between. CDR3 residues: CSANLRVPTGRDTQYF. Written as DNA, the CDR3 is TGCAGCGCTAATTTGAGGGTGCCTACGGGGAGAGATACGCAGTATTTT.

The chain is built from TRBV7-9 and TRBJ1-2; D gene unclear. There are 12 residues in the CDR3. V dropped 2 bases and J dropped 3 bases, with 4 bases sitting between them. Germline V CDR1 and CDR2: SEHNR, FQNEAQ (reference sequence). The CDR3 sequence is CASSLNYYGYTF. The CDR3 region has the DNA TGTGCCAGCAGCTTAAACTACTATGGCTACACCTTC.

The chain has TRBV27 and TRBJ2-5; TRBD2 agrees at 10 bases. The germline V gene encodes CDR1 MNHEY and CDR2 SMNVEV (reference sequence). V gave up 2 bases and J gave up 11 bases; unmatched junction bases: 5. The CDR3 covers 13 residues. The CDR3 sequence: CASSLRGLAQQYF. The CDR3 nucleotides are TGTGCCAGCAGTTTAAGGGGACTAGCGCAGCAGTACTTC.

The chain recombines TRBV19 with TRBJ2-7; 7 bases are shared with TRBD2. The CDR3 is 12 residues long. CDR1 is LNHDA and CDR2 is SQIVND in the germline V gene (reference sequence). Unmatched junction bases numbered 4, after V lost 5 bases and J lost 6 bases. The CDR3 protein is CASSGRVGEQYF. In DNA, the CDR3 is TGTGCCAGTAGTGGGAGGGTTGGCGAGCAGTACTTC. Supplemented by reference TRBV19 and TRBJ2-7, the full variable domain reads DGGITQSPKYLFRKEGQNVTLSCEQNLNHDAMYWYRQDPGQGLRLIYYSQIVNDFQKGDIAEGYSVSREKKESFPLTVTSAQKNPTAFYLCASSGRVGEQYFGPGTRLTVT.

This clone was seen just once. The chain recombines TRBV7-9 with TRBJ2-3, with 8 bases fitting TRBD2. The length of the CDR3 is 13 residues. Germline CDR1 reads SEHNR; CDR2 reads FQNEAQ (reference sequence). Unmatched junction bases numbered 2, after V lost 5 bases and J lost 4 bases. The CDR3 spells CASSPGGADTQYF. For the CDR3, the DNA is TGTGCCAGCAGCCCGGGGGGGGCAGATACGCAGTATTTT.

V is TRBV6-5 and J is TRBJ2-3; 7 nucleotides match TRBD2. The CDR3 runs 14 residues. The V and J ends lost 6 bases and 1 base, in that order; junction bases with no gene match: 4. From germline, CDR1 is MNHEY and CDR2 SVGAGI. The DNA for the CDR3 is TGTGCCAGCAGCCTAGCGGAGGGCACAGATACGCAGTATTTT. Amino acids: CASSLAEGTDTQYF.

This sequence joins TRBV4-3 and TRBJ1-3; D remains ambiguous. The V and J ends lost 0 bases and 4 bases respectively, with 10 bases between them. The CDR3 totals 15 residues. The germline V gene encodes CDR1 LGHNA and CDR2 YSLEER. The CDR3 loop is CASSQEAEEGNTIYF. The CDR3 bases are TGCGCCAGCAGCCAAGAGGCGGAAGAGGGAAACACCATATATTTT.

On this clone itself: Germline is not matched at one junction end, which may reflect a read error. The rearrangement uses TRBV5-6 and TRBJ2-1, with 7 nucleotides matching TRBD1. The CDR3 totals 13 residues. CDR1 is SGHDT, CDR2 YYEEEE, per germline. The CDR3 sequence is CASSFTGVNEQLF. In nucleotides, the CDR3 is TGTGCCAGCAGCTTCACAGGGGTCAATGAGCAGCTCTTC.

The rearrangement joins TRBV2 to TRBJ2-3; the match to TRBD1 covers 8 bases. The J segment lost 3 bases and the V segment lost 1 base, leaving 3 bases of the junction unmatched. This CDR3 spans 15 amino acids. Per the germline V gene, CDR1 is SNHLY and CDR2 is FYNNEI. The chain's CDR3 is CASSEGWTGTDTQYF. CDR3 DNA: TGTGCCAGCAGTGAAGGGTGGACAGGGACAGATACGCAGTATTTT.